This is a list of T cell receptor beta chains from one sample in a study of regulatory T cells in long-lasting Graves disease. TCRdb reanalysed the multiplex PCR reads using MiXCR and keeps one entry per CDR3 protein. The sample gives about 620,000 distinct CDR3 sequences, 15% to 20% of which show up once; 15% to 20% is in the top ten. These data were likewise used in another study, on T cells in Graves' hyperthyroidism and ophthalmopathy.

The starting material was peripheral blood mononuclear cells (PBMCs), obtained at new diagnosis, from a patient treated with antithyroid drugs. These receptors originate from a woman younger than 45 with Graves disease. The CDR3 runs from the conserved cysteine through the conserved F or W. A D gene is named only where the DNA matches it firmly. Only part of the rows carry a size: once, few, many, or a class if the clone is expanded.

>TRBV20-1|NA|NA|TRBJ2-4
TGCAGTGCTTCCCGAGGGATAGCCAAAAACATTCAGTACTTC
CSASRGIAKNIQYF
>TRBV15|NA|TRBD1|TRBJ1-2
TGTGCCACCAGCAGATGGACAGGGTATAACTATGGCTACACCTTC
CATSRWTGYNYGYTF
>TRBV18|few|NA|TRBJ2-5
TGTGCCAGCTCACCACCTCGGCTTCAAGAGACCCAGTACTTC
CASSPPRLQETQYF
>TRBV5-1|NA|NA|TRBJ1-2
TGCGCCAGCAGCGAAACCGGCCCACTACAAGAAAGGGCCTACACCTTC
CASSETGPLQERAYTF
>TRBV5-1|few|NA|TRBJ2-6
TGCGCCAGCAGCTTGGACGGCGGGGCCAACGTCCTGACTTTC
CASSLDGGANVLTF
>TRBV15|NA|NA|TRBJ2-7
TGTGCCACCAGCAGGACGCCAGGTGCCGAGCAGTACTTC
CATSRTPGAEQYF
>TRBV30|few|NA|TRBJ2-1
TGTGCCTGGAGTATCTATAGCGGCGGCAATGAGCAGTTCTTC
CAWSIYSGGNEQFF
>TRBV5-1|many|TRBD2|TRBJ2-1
TGCGCCAGCAGCTGGGGACTAGACTCCTACAATGAGCAGTTCTTC
CASSWGLDSYNEQFF
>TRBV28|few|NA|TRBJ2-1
TGTGCCAGCAGTACTACAACTAATGAGCAGTTCTTC
CASSTTTNEQFF
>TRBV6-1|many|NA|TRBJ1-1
TGTGCCAGCAGTGGGGGCACCGAGAACACTGAAGCTTTCTTT
CASSGGTENTEAFF
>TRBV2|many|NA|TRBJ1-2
TGTGCCGGGAACCTACAGGATGGCTATGGCTACACCTTC
CAGNLQDGYGYTF
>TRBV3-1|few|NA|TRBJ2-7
TGTGCCAGCAGCCGCGCTCGGGACCTGGGGTACGAGCAGTACTTC
CASSRARDLGYEQYF
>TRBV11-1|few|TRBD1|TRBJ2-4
TGTGCCAGCAGCTTTGGACAGGGCTACATTCAGTACTTC
CASSFGQGYIQYF
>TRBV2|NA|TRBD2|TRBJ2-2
TGTGCCAGCAGTGCTTCTAGCGGGAGTAACACCGGGGAGCTGTTTTTT
CASSASSGSNTGELFF
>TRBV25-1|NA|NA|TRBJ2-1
TGTGCCAGCAGTGAAAGGGGGAGGGCTGGCAATGAGCAGTTCTTC
CASSERGRAGNEQFF
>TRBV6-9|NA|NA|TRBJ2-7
TGTGCCAGCAGTTACGGAGTTTTTGGGAACGAGCAGTACTTC
CASSYGVFGNEQYF
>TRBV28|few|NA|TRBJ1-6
TGTGCCGCCGCCGCTACAGGAAATTCACCCCTCCACTTT
CAAAATGNSPLHF
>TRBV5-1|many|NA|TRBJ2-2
TGCGCCAGCAGCTTGGGTGGCAATCCGAACACCGGGGAGCTGTTTTTT
CASSLGGNPNTGELFF
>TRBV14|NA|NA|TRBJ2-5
TGTGCCAGCAGCCAAGGGGGTGTTGCGACCCAGTACTTC
CASSQGGVATQYF
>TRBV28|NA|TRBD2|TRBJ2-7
TGTGCCAGCAGTTCCTGGTCACCGGGACTAGAGGAAGAGCAGTACTTC
CASSSWSPGLEEEQYF
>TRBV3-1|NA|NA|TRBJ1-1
TGTGCCAGCAGCCGAGTGTTGACAGACAAGAACACTGAAGCTTTCTTT
CASSRVLTDKNTEAFF
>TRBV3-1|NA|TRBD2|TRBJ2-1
TGTGCCAGCAGCCAAGGTGGCCTAGCGGGAGGTTCCAATGAGCAGTTCTTC
CASSQGGLAGGSNEQFF
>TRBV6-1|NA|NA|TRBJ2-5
TGTGCCAGCACCCCAATAGGGGCGGCTGGCCAAGAGACCCAGTACTTC
CASTPIGAAGQETQYF
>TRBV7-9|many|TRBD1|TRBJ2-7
TGTGCCAGCAGCGGCCGGGACAGCCCCTACGAGCAGTACTTC
CASSGRDSPYEQYF
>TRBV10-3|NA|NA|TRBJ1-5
TGTGCCATCAGTGCAAGAGGGGAGGATCAGCCCCAGCATTTT
CAISARGEDQPQHF
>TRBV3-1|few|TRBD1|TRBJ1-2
TGTGCCAGCAGCCGGGGACAGACTCTTTGGGGCTACACCTTC
CASSRGQTLWGYTF
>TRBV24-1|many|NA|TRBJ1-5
TGTGCCGCACAGGTCTCCCCCACTCAGCCCCAGCATTTT
CAAQVSPTQPQHF